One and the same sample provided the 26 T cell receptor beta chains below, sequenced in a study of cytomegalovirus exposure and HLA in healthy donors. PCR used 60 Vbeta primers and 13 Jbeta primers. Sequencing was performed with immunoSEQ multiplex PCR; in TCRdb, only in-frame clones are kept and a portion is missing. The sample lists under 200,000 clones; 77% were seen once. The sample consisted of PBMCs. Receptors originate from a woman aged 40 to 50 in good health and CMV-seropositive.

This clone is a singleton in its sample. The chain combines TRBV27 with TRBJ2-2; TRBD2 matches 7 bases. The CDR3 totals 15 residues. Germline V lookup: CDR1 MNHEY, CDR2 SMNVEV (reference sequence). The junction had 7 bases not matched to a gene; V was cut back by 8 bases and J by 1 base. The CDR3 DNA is TGTGCCAGCCGCAATAGCGGGTTGAACACCGGGGAGCTGTTTTTT. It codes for CASRNSGLNTGELFF.

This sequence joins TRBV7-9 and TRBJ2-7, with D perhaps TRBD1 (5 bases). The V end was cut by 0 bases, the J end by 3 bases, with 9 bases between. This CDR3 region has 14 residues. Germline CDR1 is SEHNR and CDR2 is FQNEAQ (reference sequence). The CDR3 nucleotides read TGTGCCAGCAGCTTAGCCCTACAGGACTACGAGCAGTACTTC. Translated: CASSLALQDYEQYF. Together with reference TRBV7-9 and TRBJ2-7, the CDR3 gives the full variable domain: DTGVSQNPRHKITKRGQNVTFRCDPISEHNRLYWYRQTLGQGPEFLTYFQNEAQLEKSRLLSDRFSAERPKGSFSTLEIQRTEQGDSAMYLCASSLALQDYEQYFGPGTRLTVT.

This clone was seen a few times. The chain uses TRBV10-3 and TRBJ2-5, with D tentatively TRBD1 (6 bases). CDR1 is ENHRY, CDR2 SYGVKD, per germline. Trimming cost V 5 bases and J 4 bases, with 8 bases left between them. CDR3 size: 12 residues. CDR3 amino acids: CAISRGTETQYF. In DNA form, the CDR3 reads TGTGCCATCAGTAGGGGGACAGAGACCCAGTACTTC.

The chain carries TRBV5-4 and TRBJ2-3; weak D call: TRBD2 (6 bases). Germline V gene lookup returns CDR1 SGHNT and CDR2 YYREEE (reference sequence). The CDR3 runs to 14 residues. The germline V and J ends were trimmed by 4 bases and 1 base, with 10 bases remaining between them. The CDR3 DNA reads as TGTGCCAGCAGCCCCGGGAGCCGCACAGATACGCAGTATTTT. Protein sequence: CASSPGSRTDTQYF.

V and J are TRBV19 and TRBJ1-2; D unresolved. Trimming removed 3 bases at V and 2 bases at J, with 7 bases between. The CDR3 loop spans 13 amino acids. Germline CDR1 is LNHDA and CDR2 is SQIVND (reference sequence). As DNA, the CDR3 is TGTGCCAGTAGTATCACGGGGAACTATGGCTACACCTTC. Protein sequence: CASSITGNYGYTF.

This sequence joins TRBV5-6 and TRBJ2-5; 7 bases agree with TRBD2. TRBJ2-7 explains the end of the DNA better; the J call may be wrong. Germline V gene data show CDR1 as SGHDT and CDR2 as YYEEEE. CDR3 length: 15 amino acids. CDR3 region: CASSLGGDPAYEQYF. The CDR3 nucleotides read TGTGCCAGCAGCCTGGGGGGGGACCCGGCCTACGAGCAGTACTTC.

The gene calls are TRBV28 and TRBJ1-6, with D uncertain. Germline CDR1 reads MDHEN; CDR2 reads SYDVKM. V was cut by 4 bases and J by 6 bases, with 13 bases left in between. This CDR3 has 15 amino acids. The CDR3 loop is CASSSPQRLNSPLHF. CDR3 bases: TGTGCCAGCAGTTCGCCCCAGAGACTTAATTCACCCCTCCACTTT.

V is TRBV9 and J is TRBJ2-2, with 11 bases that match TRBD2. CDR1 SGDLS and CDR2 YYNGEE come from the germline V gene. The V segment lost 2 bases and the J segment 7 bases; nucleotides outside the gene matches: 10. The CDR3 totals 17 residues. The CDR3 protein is CASSVIAGGRGIGELFF. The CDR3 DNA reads TGTGCCAGCAGCGTTATAGCGGGAGGGAGAGGAATCGGGGAGCTGTTTTTT.

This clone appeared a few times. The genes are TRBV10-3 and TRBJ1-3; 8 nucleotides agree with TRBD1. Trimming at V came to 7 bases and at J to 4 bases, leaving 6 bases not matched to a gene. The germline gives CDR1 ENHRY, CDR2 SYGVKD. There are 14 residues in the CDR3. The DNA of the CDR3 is TGTGCCATCATTCCCGACAGGGGAGGAAACACCATATATTTT. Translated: CAIIPDRGGNTIYF.

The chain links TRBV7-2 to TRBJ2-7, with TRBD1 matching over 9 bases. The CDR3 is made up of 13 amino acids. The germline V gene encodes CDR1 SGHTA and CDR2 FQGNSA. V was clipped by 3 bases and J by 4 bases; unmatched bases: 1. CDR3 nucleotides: TGTGCCAGCAGCTTCGGACAGGGGTACGAGCAGTACTTC. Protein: CASSFGQGYEQYF.

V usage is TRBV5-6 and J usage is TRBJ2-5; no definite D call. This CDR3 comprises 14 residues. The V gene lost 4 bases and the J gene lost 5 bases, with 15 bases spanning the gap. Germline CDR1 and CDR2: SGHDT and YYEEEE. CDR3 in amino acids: CASSLSPLSETQYF. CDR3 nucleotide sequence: TGTGCCAGCAGCCTGTCCCCCTTGAGTGAGACCCAGTACTTC.

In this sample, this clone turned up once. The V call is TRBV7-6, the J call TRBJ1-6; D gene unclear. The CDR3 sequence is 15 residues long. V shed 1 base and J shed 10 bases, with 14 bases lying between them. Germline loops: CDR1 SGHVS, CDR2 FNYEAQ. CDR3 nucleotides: TGTGCCAGCAGCTTAGAGTCGGGTAGGCACTCACCCCTCCACTTT. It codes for CASSLESGRHSPLHF.

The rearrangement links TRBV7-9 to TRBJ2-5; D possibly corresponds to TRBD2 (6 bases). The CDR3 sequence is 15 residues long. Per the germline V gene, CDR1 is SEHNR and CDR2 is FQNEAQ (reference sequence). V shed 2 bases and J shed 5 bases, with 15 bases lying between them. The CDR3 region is CASSLTQGGVETQYF. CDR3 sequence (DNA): TGTGCCAGCAGCTTAACGCAGGGCGGGGTGGAGACCCAGTACTTC.

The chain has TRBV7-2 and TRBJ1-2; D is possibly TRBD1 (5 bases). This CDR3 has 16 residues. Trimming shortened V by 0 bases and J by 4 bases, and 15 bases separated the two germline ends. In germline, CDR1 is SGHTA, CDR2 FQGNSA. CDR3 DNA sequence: TGTGCCAGCAGCTTAGCGCTTAGAAACAGGTTCTATGGCTACACCTTC. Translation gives CASSLALRNRFYGYTF.

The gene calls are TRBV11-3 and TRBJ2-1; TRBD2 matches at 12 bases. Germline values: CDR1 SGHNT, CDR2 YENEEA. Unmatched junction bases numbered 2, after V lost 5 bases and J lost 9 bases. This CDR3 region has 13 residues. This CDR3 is CASSPSGRVEQFF. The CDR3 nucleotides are TGTGCCAGCAGCCCTAGCGGGAGGGTTGAGCAGTTCTTC.

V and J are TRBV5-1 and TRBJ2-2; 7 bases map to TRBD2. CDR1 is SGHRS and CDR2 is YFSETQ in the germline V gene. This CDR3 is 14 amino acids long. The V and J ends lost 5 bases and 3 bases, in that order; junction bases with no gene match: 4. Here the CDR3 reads CASSMAGDTGELFF. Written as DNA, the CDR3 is TGCGCCAGCAGTATGGCGGGAGACACCGGGGAGCTGTTTTTT.

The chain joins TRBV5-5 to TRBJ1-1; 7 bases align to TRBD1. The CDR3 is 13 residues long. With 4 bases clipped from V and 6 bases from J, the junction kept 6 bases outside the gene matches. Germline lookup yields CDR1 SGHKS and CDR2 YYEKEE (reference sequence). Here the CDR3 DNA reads TGTGCCAGCAGCACTACAGGGGCTCCTGAAGCTTTCTTT. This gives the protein CASSTTGAPEAFF.

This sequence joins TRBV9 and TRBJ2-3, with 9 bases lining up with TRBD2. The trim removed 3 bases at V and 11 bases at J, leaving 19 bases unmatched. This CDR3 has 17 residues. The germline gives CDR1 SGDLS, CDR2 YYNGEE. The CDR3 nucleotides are TGTGCCAGCAGCGCCGACTTGCGGGGGGGTCCCAATAGGAAGCAGTATTTT. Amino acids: CASSADLRGGPNRKQYF.

The CDR3 loop reads CAISELRDSQETQYF. The CDR3 DNA reads TGTGCCATCAGTGAGTTGAGGGACAGCCAAGAGACCCAGTACTTC. The chain links TRBV10-3 to TRBJ2-5, with 7 bases matching TRBD1. Germline V lookup: CDR1 ENHRY, CDR2 SYGVKD. V lost 1 base and J lost 1; bases outside the gene matches: 3. The CDR3 contains 15 residues.

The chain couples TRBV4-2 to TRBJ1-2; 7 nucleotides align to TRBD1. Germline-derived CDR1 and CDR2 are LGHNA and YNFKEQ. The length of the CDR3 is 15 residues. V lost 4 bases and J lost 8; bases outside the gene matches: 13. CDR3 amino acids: CASSPRDRDKGGYTF. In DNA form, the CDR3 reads TGTGCCAGCAGCCCCCGAGACAGGGATAAAGGCGGCTACACCTTC.

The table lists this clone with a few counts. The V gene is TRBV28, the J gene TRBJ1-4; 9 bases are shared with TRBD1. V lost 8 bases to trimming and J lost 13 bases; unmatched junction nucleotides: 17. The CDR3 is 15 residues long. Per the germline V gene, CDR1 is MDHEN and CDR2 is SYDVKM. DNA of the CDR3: TGTGCCAGCGCCCCAGGGGGACAGGGCATGAGGACACTGTTTTTT. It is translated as CASAPGGQGMRTLFF.

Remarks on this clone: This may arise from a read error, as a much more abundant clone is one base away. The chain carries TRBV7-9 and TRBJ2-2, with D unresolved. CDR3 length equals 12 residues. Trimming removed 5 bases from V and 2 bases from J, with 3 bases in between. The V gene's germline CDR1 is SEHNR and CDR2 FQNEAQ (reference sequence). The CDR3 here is CASSPNTGELFF. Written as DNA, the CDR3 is TGTGCCAGCAGCCCAAACACCGGGGAGCTGTTTTTT. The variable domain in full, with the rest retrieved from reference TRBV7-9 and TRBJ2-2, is DTGVSQNPRHKITKRGQNVTFRCDPISEHNRLYWYRQTLGQGPEFLTYFQNEAQLEKSRLLSDRFSAERPKGSFSTLEIQRTEQGDSAMYLCASSPNTGELFFGEGSRLTVL.

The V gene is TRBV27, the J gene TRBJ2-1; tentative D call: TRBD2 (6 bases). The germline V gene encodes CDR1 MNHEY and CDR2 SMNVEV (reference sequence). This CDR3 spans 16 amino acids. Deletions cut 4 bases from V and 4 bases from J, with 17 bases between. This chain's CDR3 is CASSSIGGEQYNEQFF. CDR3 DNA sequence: TGTGCCAGCAGTTCGATCGGAGGGGAGCAGTACAATGAGCAGTTCTTC.

CDR3 protein: CASRQTGVGDTQYF. CDR3 DNA sequence: TGTGCCAGCAGGCAGACAGGGGTGGGAGATACGCAGTATTTT. The chain carries TRBV6-5 and TRBJ2-3, with 8 positions matching TRBD1. J lost 5 bases, V lost 6 bases, and 7 bases had no gene match. This CDR3 spans 14 amino acids. From germline, CDR1 is MNHEY and CDR2 SVGAGI.

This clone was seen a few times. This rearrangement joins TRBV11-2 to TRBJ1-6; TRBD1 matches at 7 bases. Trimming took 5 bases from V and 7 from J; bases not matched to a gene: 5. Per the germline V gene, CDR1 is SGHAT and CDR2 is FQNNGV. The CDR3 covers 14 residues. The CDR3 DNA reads TGTGCCAGCAGCCGGGGACAGCTGAATTCACCCCTCCACTTT. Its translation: CASSRGQLNSPLHF.

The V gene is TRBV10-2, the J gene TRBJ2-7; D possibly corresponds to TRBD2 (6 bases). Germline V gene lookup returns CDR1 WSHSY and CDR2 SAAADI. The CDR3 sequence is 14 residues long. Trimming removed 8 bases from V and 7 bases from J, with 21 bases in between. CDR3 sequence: CASSTSNPGYEQYF. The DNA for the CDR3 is TGCGCCAGCTCTACTAGCAACCCCGGCTATGAGCAGTACTTC.